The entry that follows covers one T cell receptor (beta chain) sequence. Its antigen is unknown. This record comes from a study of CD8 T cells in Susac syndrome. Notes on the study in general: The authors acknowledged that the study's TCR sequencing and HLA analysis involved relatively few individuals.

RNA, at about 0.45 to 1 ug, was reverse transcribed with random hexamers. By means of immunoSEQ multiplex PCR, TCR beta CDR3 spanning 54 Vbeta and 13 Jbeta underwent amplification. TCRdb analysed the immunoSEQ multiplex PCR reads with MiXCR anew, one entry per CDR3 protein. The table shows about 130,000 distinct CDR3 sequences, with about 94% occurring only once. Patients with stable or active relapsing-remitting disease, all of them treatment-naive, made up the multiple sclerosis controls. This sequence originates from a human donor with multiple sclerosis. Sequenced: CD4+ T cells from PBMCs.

In nucleotides, the CDR3 is TGTGCCAGTAGTGTGGGACAGTCCCCTCGGGGCTACACCTTC. It yields the protein CASSVGQSPRGYTF. This sequence joins TRBV19 and TRBJ1-2, with 7 bases matching TRBD1. Germline trimming cut 5 bases from V and 8 bases from J; bases unmatched to any gene: 11. CDR1 LNHDA and CDR2 SQIVND come from the germline V gene (reference sequence). The CDR3 runs 14 residues.